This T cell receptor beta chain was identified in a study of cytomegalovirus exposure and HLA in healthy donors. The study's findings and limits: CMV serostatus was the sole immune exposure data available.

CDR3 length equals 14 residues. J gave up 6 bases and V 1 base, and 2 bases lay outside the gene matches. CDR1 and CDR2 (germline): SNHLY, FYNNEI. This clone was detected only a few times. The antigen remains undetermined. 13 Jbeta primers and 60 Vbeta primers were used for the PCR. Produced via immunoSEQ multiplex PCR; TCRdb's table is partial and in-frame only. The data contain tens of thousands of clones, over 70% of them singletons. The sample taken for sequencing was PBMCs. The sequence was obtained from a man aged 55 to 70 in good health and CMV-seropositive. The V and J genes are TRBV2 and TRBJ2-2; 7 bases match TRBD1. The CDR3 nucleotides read TGTGCCAGCAGTGAAGGAAGGGGGCCCGGGGAGCTGTTTTTT. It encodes CASSEGRGPGELFF.